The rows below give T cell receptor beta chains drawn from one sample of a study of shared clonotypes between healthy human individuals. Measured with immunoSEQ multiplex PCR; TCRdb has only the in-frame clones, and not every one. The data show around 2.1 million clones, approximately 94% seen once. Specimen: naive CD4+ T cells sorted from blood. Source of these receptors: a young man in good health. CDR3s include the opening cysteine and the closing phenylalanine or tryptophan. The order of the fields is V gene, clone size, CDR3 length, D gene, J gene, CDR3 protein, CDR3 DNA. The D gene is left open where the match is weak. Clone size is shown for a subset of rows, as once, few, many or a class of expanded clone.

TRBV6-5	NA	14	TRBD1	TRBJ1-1	CASSPRDRISEAFF	TGTGCCAGCAGTCCACGGGACAGGATCTCTGAAGCTTTCTTT
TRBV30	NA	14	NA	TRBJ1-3	CAWGTEPSGNTIYF	TGTGCCTGGGGGACCGAGCCCTCTGGAAACACCATATATTTT
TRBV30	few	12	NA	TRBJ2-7	CAWSDSSYEQYF	TGTGCCTGGAGTGACAGCTCCTACGAGCAGTACTTC
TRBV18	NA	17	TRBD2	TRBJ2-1	CASSPPGSLAGNNEQFF	TGTGCCAGCTCACCACCAGGTTCACTAGCGGGTAACAATGAGCAGTTCTTC
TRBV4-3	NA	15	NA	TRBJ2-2	CASSHNSVNTGELFF	TGCGCCAGCAGCCATAATAGCGTGAACACCGGGGAGCTGTTTTTT
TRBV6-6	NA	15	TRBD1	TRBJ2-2	CASYMGQGMNGELFF	TGTGCCAGCTATATGGGACAGGGGATGAACGGGGAGCTGTTTTTT
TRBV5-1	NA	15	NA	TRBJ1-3	CASSLNGVSGNTIYF	TGCGCCAGCAGCTTGAATGGAGTCTCTGGAAACACCATATATTTT
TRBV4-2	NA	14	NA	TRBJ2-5	CASSQGGLGETQYF	TGTGCCAGCAGCCAAGGGGGGCTGGGGGAGACCCAGTACTTC
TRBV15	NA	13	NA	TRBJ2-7	CATSRVQGYEQYF	TGTGCCACCAGCAGAGTACAGGGTTACGAGCAGTACTTC
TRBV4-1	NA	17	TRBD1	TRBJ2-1	CASSQDSTRDRVDEQFF	TGCGCCAGCAGCCAAGATTCAACCCGGGACAGGGTTGATGAGCAGTTCTTC
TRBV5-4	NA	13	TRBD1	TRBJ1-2	CASTLGTDYGYTF	TGTGCCTCCACTCTAGGGACAGACTATGGCTACACCTTC